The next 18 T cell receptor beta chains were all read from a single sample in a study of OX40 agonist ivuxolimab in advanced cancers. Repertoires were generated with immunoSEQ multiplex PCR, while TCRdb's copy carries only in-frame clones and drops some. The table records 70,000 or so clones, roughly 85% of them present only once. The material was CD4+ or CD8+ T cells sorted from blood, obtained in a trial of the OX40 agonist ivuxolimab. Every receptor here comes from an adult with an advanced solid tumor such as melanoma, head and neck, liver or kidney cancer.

The CDR3 bases are TGTGCCAGCAGCCAAGGGGGTGGGAACACTGAAGCTTTCTTT. It specifies CASSQGGGNTEAFF. The chain carries TRBV7-2 and TRBJ1-1, with D maybe TRBD1 (6 bases). Germline V gene data show CDR1 as SGHTA and CDR2 as FQGNSA. The CDR3 is 14 amino acids. Trimming shortened V by 5 bases and J by 1 base, and 11 bases separated the two germline ends.

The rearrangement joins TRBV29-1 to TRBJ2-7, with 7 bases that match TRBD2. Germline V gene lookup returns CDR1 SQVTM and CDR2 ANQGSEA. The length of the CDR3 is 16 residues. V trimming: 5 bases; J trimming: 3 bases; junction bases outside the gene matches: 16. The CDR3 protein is CSVTTGRGTVGYEQYF. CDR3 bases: TGCAGCGTTACAACGGGGAGGGGAACAGTTGGCTACGAGCAGTACTTC.

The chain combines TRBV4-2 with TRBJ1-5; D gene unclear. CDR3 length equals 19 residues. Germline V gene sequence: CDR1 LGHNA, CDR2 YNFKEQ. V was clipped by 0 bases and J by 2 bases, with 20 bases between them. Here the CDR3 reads CASSQDLIHGVAGNQPQHF. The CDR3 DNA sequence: TGTGCCAGCAGCCAAGATTTAATCCACGGGGTAGCCGGCAATCAGCCCCAGCATTTT.

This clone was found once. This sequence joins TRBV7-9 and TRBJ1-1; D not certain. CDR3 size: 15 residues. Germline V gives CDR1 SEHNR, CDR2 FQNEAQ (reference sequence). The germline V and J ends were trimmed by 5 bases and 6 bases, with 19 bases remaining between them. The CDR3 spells CASSQALRLWAEAFF. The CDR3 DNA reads TGTGCCAGCAGCCAAGCGTTGAGGTTGTGGGCTGAAGCTTTCTTT. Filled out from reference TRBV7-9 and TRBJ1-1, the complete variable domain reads DTGVSQNPRHKITKRGQNVTFRCDPISEHNRLYWYRQTLGQGPEFLTYFQNEAQLEKSRLLSDRFSAERPKGSFSTLEIQRTEQGDSAMYLCASSQALRLWAEAFFGQGTRLTVV.

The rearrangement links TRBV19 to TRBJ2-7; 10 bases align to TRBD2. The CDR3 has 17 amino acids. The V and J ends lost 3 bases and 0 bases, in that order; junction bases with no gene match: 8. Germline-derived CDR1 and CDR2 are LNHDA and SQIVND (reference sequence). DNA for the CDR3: TGTGCCAGTAGTATCCGGACTAGCGGCTTCAGCTCCTACGAGCAGTACTTC. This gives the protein CASSIRTSGFSSYEQYF.

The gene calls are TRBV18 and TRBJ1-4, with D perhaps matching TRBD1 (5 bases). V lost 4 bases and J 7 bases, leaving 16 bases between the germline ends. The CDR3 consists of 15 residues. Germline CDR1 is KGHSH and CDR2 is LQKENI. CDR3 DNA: TGTGCCAGCTCACTCCGGCAGGGTAGTGGTGAAAAACTGTTTTTT. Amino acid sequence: CASSLRQGSGEKLFF. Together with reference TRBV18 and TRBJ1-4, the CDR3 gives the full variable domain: NAGVMQNPRHLVRRRGQEARLRCSPMKGHSHVYWYRQLPEEGLKFMVYLQKENIIDESGMPKERFSAEFPKEGPSILRIQQVVRGDSAAYFCASSLRQGSGEKLFFGSGTQLSVL.

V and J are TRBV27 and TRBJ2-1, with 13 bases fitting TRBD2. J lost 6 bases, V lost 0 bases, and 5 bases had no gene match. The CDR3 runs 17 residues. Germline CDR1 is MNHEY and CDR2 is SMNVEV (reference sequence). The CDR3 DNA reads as TGTGCCAGCAGTTTATCGATAACTAGCGGGAGGGCCAATGAGCAGTTCTTC. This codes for CASSLSITSGRANEQFF.

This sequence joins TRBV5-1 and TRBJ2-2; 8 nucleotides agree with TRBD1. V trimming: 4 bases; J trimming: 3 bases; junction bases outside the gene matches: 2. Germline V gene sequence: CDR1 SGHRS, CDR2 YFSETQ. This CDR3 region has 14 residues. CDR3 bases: TGCGCCAGCAGCCCAGGGGGCGACACCGGGGAGCTGTTTTTT. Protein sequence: CASSPGGDTGELFF.

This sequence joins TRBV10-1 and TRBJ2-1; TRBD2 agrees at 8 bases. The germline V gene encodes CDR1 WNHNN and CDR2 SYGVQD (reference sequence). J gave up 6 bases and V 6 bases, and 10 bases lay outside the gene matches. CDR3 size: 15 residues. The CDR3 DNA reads TGCGCCAGCAGCGGTTCCCTAGCGGGCATCAATGAGCAGTTCTTC. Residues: CASSGSLAGINEQFF.

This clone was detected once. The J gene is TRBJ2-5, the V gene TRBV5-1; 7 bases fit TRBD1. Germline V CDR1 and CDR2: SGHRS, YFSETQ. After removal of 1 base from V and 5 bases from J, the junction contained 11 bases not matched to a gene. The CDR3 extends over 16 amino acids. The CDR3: CASSLYPSTGRETQYF. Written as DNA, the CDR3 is TGCGCCAGCAGCTTGTACCCCTCGACAGGGCGGGAGACCCAGTACTTC.

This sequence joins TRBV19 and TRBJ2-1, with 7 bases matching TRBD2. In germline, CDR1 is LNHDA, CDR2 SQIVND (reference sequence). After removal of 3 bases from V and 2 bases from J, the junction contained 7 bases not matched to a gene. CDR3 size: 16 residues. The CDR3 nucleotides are TGTGCCAGTAGTATCATCGCGGGAGACCCCTACAATGAGCAGTTCTTC. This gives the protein CASSIIAGDPYNEQFF.

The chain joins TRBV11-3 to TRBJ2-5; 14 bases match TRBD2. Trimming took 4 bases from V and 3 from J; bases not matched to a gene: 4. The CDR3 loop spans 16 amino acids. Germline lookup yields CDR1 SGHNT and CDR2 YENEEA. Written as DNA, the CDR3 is TGTGCCAGCAGCTCGGGACTAGCGGGAGATAAAGAGACCCAGTACTTC. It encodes CASSSGLAGDKETQYF.

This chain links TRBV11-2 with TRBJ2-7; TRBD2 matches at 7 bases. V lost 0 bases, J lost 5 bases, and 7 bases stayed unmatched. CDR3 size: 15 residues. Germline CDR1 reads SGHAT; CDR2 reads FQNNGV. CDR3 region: CASSLEGSGSHEQYF. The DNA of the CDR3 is TGTGCCAGCAGCTTAGAGGGTAGCGGGTCCCACGAGCAGTACTTC.

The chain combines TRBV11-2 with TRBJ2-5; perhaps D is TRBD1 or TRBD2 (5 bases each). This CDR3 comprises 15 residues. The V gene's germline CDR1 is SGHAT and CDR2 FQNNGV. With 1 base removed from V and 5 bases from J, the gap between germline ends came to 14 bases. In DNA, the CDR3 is TGTGCCAGCAGCTTAGTTGGGGGAATAGTCGAGACCCAGTACTTC. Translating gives CASSLVGGIVETQYF.

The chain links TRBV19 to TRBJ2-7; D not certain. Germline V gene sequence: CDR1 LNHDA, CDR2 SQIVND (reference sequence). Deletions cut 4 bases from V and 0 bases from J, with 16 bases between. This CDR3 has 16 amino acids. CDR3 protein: CASSTTLISGSYEQYF. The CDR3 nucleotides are TGTGCCAGTAGTACTACCCTGATCTCGGGCTCCTACGAGCAGTACTTC.

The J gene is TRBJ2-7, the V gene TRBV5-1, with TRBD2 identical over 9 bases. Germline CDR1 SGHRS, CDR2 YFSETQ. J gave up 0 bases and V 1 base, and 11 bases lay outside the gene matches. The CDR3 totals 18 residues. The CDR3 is CASSLTLAGIATSYEQYF. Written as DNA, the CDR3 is TGCGCCAGCAGCTTGACACTAGCGGGCATAGCTACCTCCTACGAGCAGTACTTC.

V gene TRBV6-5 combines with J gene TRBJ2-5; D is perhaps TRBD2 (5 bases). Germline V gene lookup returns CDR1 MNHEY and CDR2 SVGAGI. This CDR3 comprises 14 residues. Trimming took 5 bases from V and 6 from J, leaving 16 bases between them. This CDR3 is CASSPVAGRQTQYF. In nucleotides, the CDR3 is TGTGCCAGCAGTCCCGTGGCGGGCCGCCAGACCCAGTACTTC.

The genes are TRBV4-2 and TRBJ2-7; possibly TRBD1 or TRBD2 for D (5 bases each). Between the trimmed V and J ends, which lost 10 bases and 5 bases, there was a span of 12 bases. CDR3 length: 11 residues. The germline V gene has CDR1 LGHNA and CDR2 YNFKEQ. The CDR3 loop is CATGTGHEQYF. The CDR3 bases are TGTGCCACTGGGACGGGGCACGAGCAGTACTTC.